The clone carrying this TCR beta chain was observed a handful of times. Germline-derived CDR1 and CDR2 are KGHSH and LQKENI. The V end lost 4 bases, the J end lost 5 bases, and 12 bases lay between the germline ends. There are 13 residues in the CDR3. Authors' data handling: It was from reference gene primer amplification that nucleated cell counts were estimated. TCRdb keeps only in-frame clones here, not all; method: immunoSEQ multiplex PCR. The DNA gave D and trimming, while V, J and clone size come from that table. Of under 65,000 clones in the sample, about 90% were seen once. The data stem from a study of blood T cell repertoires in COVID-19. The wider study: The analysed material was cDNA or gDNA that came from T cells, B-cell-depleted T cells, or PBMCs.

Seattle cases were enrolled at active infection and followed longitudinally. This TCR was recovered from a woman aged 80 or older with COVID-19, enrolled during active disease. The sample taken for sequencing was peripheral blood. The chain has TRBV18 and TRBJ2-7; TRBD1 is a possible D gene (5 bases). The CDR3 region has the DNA TGTGCCAGCTCACGAGACGGCAGGGACGAGCAGTACTTC. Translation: CASSRDGRDEQYF.